The 26 T cell receptor beta chains listed next were all sequenced from one sample in a study of blood T cell repertoires in COVID-19. Assay: immunoSEQ multiplex PCR; the TCRdb copy retains only in-frame clones and omits some. The sample lists roughly 260,000 clones; around nine tenths were seen once. The sequencing input was peripheral blood. Receptor source: a man aged 40-55 years who had recovered from COVID-19.

The J gene is TRBJ2-7, the V gene TRBV7-8, with 10 positions matching TRBD1. V shed 1 base and J 4 bases; nucleotides not matched to a gene: 4. Germline V gene sequence: CDR1 SGHVS, CDR2 FQNEAQ. The CDR3 covers 15 residues. This chain's CDR3 is CASSLVGTGEYEQYF. The CDR3 DNA reads as TGTGCCAGCAGCTTAGTTGGGACAGGGGAATACGAGCAGTACTTC.

CDR3 sequence: CATGLAGLSSYNEQFF. The CDR3 DNA sequence: TGTGCCACGGGACTAGCGGGCCTGAGCTCCTACAATGAGCAGTTCTTC. The V call is TRBV9, the J call TRBJ2-1, with 12 bases lining up with TRBD2. Germline assignment: CDR1 SGDLS and CDR2 YYNGEE. The CDR3 has 16 amino acids. V lost 9 bases and J lost 0; bases outside the gene matches: 7.

The chain recombines TRBV13 with TRBJ2-3; 7 bases are shared with TRBD2. The CDR3 covers 15 residues. V shed 3 bases and J 1 base; nucleotides not matched to a gene: 4. Germline CDR1 is PRHDT and CDR2 is FYEKMQ (reference sequence). The CDR3 nucleotides read TGTGCCAGCAGCTTCGGGACTAAGCGCACAGATACGCAGTATTTT. It is translated as CASSFGTKRTDTQYF.

The rearrangement uses TRBV13 and TRBJ2-5, with 7 bases lining up with TRBD2. V gave up 4 bases and J gave up 2 bases; unmatched junction bases: 4. This CDR3 is 14 amino acids long. Germline CDR1 reads PRHDT; CDR2 reads FYEKMQ (reference sequence). The CDR3 DNA is TGTGCCAGCAGCTCAACTAGCGAGCAAGAGACCCAGTACTTC. Translated: CASSSTSEQETQYF.

The chain uses TRBV5-6 and TRBJ1-6, with TRBD1 identical over 8 bases. CDR1 is SGHDT and CDR2 is YYEEEE in the germline V gene. The V and J ends lost 6 bases and 6 bases, in that order; junction bases with no gene match: 5. This CDR3 region has 14 residues. CDR3 DNA sequence: TGTGCCAGCAACTCGCAGGGGGCTAATTCACCCCTCCACTTT. Translating gives CASNSQGANSPLHF.

This clone was picked up one time. V and J are TRBV5-1 and TRBJ2-2; the match to TRBD2 covers 7 bases. There are 15 residues in the CDR3. V was clipped by 4 bases and J by 4 bases; unmatched bases: 7. Germline CDR1 and CDR2: SGHRS and YFSETQ. DNA of the CDR3: TGCGCCAGCAGCCTAACTAGCGTGGTCACCGGGGAGCTGTTTTTT. Its translation is CASSLTSVVTGELFF.

This clone was observed a few times. The V call is TRBV9, the J call TRBJ2-1, with a tentative D call TRBD2 (6 bases). CDR3 length: 14 amino acids. V lost 4 bases and J lost 8, with 16 bases in between. The germline V gene encodes CDR1 SGDLS and CDR2 YYNGEE. The CDR3 here is CASSSRQLAHEQFF. The CDR3 region has the DNA TGTGCCAGCAGCTCCCGTCAACTAGCCCATGAGCAGTTCTTC.

The count of this clone is one. The chain links TRBV5-1 to TRBJ2-5; D remains ambiguous. The CDR3 contains 12 residues. Deletions cut 6 bases from V and 0 bases from J, with 6 bases between. Germline values: CDR1 SGHRS, CDR2 YFSETQ. The CDR3 DNA follows: TGCGCCAGCAACACGTACCAAGAGACCCAGTACTTC. Its translation is CASNTYQETQYF.

The chain links TRBV18 to TRBJ2-7; TRBD2 agrees at 8 bases. Trimming removed 2 bases from V and 7 bases from J; junction bases left unmatched: 10. The germline V gene encodes CDR1 KGHSH and CDR2 LQKENI. The CDR3 runs to 15 residues. This chain's CDR3 is CASSPFAGGLQEQYF. CDR3 coding DNA: TGTGCCAGCTCACCATTTGCGGGGGGTCTTCAGGAGCAGTACTTC.

This sequence joins TRBV3-1 (or the pseudogene TRBV3-2) and TRBJ2-1; 7 bases map to TRBD2. This CDR3 spans 14 amino acids. Germline V lookup: CDR1 LGHDT, CDR2 YNNKEL (reference sequence). J lost 8 bases, V lost 7 bases, and 11 bases had no gene match. CDR3 DNA sequence: TGTGCCAGCACCGGAGGGAGGGCCCGGGATGAGCAGTTCTTC. Translating it yields CASTGGRARDEQFF.

The V and J genes are TRBV4-1 and TRBJ1-6; 8 bases fit TRBD1. In germline, CDR1 is MGHRA, CDR2 YSYEKL. V dropped 2 bases and J dropped 0; count of bases not matched to a gene: 0. The CDR3 sequence is 16 residues long. CDR3 loop: CASSQTGGSYNSPLHF. The CDR3 DNA is TGCGCCAGCAGCCAAACAGGGGGCTCCTATAATTCACCCCTCCACTTT.

This clone was found a few times. This specimen includes other DNA sequences encoding the same CDR3. The gene calls are TRBV19 and TRBJ1-1, with D possibly matching TRBD1 (5 bases). Germline V gene sequence: CDR1 LNHDA, CDR2 SQIVND (reference sequence). The CDR3 length is 13 residues. The V gene lost 3 bases and the J gene lost 2 bases, with 7 bases spanning the gap. CDR3 residues: CASSIGGNTEAFF. The CDR3 nucleotides are TGTGCCAGTAGTATCGGGGGAAACACTGAAGCTTTCTTT.

In its sample, this clone was seen a few times. The rearrangement links TRBV2 to TRBJ2-7; D is unresolved. Trimming left V 4 bases short and J 4 bases short, with 5 bases between. CDR1 SNHLY and CDR2 FYNNEI come from the germline V gene. This CDR3 is built from 11 residues. The CDR3 DNA follows: TGTGCCAGCAGTGTGCAGTACGAGCAGTACTTC. It specifies CASSVQYEQYF.

This clone was observed a handful of times. The chain uses TRBV19 and TRBJ2-7, with 11 bases matching TRBD2. The germline V gene encodes CDR1 LNHDA and CDR2 SQIVND (reference sequence). V was pared by 9 bases and J by 3 bases, with 4 bases of the junction left unmatched. This CDR3 spans 13 amino acids. In DNA form, the CDR3 reads TGTGCCAGCCAACTAGCGGGAGACTACGAGCAGTACTTC. Amino acids: CASQLAGDYEQYF.

This sequence joins TRBV9 and TRBJ2-1; 7 nucleotides align to TRBD1. Trimming at V came to 0 bases and at J to 10 bases, leaving 10 bases not matched to a gene. Germline CDR1 and CDR2: SGDLS and YYNGEE. This CDR3 comprises 15 residues. CDR3 protein: CASSVGQGGIYEQFF. The CDR3 DNA reads as TGTGCCAGCAGCGTAGGACAGGGTGGAATATACGAGCAGTTCTTC. Full variable domain (outside the CDR3, taken from reference TRBV9 and TRBJ2-1): DSGVTQTPKHLITATGQRVTLRCSPRSGDLSVYWYQQSLDQGLQFLIQYYNGEERAKGNILERFSAQQFPDLHSELNLSSLELGDSALYFCASSVGQGGIYEQFFGPGTRLTVL.

This chain joins TRBV7-2 and TRBJ1-2; D unclear. V was pared by 1 base and J by 0 bases, with 12 bases between. Germline CDR1 reads SGHTA; CDR2 reads FQGNSA. The CDR3 covers 16 residues. CDR3 in DNA: TGTGCCAGCAGCTTAGAAGTGCAGAGGGCTAACTATGGCTACACCTTC. It codes for CASSLEVQRANYGYTF. The full variable domain, its missing parts supplied by reference TRBV7-2 and TRBJ1-2, is GAGVSQSPSNKVTEKGKDVELRCDPISGHTALYWYRQSLGQGLEFLIYFQGNSAPDKSGLPSDRFSAERTGGSVSTLTIQRTQQEDSAVYLCASSLEVQRANYGYTFGSGTRLTVV.

The chain links TRBV6-5 to TRBJ2-2; D unresolved. CDR3 length: 14 residues. Germline lookup yields CDR1 MNHEY and CDR2 SVGAGI. Trimming took off 4 bases at V and 2 bases at J, with 8 bases between the two ends. The CDR3 reads CASSSLLNTGELFF. Written as DNA, the CDR3 is TGTGCCAGCAGTTCCTTACTTAACACCGGGGAGCTGTTTTTT.

This clone was found a few times. The same CDR3 also results from other DNA sequences found in this sample. The CDR3 sequence: CASSLVRNTEAFF. The DNA of the CDR3 is TGTGCCAGCAGCTTAGTCAGGAACACTGAAGCTTTCTTT. The J gene is TRBJ1-1, the V gene TRBV7-6; D not resolved. V was cut by 1 base and J by 1 base, with 4 bases left in between. This CDR3 has 13 amino acids. The germline gives CDR1 SGHVS, CDR2 FNYEAQ.

This clone was found a few times. Other DNA sequences in the sample encode the same CDR3. V and J are TRBV7-8 and TRBJ2-1, with TRBD2 matching over 14 bases. The germline CDR1 and CDR2 sequences are SGHVS and FQNEAQ. The CDR3 runs 16 residues. The J segment lost 4 bases and the V segment lost 5 bases, leaving 4 bases of the junction unmatched. The CDR3 DNA reads TGTGCCAGCAGCCCGAGACTAGCGGGAGGGTACAATGAGCAGTTCTTC. This codes for CASSPRLAGGYNEQFF.

V usage is TRBV24-1 and J usage is TRBJ2-7; no clear D. V lost 4 bases and J lost 7, with 16 bases in between. The CDR3 spans 14 residues. Germline V gives CDR1 KGHDR, CDR2 SFDVKD. The CDR3, as DNA: TGTGCCACCAGTGAGTGGCCGACTCTTTGGGAGCAGTACTTC. Protein sequence: CATSEWPTLWEQYF.

This chain connects TRBV11-2 to TRBJ2-5; 8 nucleotides agree with TRBD1. This CDR3 is 14 amino acids long. The V segment lost 1 base and the J segment 7 bases; nucleotides outside the gene matches: 5. Germline loops: CDR1 SGHAT, CDR2 FQNNGV. CDR3 DNA sequence: TGTGCCAGCAGCTTAGCCCGGACAGGGCTGACCCAGTACTTC. Encoded protein: CASSLARTGLTQYF.

The V gene is TRBV6-6, the J gene TRBJ2-6; no definite D call. The CDR3 consists of 17 residues. Germline V gives CDR1 MNHNY, CDR2 SVGAGI (reference sequence). V was trimmed by 5 bases and J by 1 base, leaving 15 bases between them. The CDR3 region has the DNA TGTGCCAGCAGTCCCCAACTGCTCCTATCTGGGGCCAACGTCCTGACTTTC. Protein sequence: CASSPQLLLSGANVLTF.

The V and J genes are TRBV27 and TRBJ2-3, with D unresolved. V was cut by 4 bases and J by 1 base, with 12 bases left in between. Germline V gene lookup returns CDR1 MNHEY and CDR2 SMNVEV (reference sequence). The CDR3 is made up of 15 amino acids. CDR3 region: CASSSTQVGTDTQYF. CDR3 sequence (DNA): TGTGCCAGCAGTTCGACTCAAGTCGGCACAGATACGCAGTATTTT.

The V and J genes are TRBV6-5 and TRBJ1-6; 7 positions match TRBD1. The CDR3 is 14 residues long. In germline, CDR1 is MNHEY, CDR2 SVGAGI. Trimming removed 5 bases from V and 6 bases from J; junction bases left unmatched: 4. The chain's CDR3 is CASSPGQTNSPLHF. CDR3 DNA sequence: TGTGCCAGCAGTCCGGGACAGACTAATTCACCCCTCCACTTT.

The gene calls are TRBV7-9 and TRBJ1-2; D gene unclear. CDR3 length: 15 amino acids. V was pared by 0 bases and J by 4 bases, with 12 bases between. The germline gives CDR1 SEHNR, CDR2 FQNEAQ (reference sequence). CDR3 sequence (DNA): TGTGCCAGCAGCTTAGCCGGAACTGGGAGCTATGGCTACACCTTC. This gives the protein CASSLAGTGSYGYTF.

The chain uses TRBV6-5 and TRBJ2-3, with D unresolved. Trimming removed 5 bases at V and 1 base at J, with 4 bases between. Germline lookup yields CDR1 MNHEY and CDR2 SVGAGI. This CDR3 region has 12 residues. This CDR3 is CASSTRTDTQYF. The CDR3 DNA reads as TGTGCCAGCAGTACACGCACAGATACGCAGTATTTT.